This TCR beta chain comes out of a study of patients with pleural tuberculosis. TCRdb processed the reads anew with MiXCR; each CDR3 protein has one entry. The sample includes about 29,000 distinct CDR3 sequences, about 20% of them seen just once. Trimming shortened V by 2 bases and J by 2 bases, and 15 bases separated the two germline ends. CDR1 is DFQATT and CDR2 is SNEGSKA in the germline V gene (reference sequence). The CDR3 consists of 15 residues. This clonotype was detected ten times or more. The sequenced sample consisted of peripheral blood. The receptor was isolated from a human donor with pleural tuberculosis. The J gene is TRBJ2-5, the V gene TRBV20-1; D is unresolved. The CDR3: CSARSDVGKQETQYF. CDR3 DNA sequence: TGCAGTGCTAGATCCGATGTGGGAAAACAAGAGACCCAGTACTTC.